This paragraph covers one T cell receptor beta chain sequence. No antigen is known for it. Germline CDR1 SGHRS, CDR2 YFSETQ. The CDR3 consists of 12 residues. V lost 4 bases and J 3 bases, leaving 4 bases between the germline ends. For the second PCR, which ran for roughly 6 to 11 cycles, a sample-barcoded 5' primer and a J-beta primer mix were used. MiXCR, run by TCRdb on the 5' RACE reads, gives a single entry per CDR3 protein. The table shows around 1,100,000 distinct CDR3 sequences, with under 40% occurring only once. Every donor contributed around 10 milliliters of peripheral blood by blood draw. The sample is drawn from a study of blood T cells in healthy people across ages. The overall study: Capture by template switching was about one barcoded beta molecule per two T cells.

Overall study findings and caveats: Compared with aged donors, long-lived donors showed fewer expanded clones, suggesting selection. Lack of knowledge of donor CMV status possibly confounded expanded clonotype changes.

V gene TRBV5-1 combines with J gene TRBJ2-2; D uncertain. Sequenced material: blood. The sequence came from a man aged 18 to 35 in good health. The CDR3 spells CASSAHTGELFF. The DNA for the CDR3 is TGCGCCAGCAGCGCCCACACCGGGGAGCTGTTTTTT.